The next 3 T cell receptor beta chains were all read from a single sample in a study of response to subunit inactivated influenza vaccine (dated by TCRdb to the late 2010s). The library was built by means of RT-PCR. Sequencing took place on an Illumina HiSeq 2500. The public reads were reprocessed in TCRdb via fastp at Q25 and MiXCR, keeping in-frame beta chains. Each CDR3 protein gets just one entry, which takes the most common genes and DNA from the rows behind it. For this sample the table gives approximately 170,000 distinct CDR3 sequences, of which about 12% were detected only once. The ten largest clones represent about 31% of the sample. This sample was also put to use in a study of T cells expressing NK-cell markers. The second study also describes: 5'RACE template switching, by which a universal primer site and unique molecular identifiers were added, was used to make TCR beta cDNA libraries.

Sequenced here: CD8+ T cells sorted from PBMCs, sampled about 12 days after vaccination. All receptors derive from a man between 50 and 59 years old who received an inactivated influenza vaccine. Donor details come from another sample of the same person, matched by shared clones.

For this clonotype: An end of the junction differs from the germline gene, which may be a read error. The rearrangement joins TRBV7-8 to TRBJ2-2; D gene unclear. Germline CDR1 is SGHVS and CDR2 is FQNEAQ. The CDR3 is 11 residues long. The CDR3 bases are TGTTCCAGCAGGAACACCGGGGAGCTGTTTTTT. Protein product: CSSRNTGELFF.

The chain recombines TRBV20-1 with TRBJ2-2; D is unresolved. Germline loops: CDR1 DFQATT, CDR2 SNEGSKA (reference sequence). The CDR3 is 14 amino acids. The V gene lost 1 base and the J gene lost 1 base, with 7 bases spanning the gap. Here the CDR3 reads CSARVGQNTGELFF. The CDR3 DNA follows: TGCAGTGCTAGAGTCGGCCAGAACACCGGGGAGCTGTTTTTT.

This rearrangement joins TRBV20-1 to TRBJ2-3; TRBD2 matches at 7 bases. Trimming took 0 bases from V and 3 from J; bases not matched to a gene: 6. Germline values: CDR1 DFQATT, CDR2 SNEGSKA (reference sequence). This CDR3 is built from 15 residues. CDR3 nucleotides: TGCAGTGCTAGAGATCTGGGACTACCGACAGATACGCAGTATTTT. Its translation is CSARDLGLPTDTQYF.